This T cell receptor (beta chain) was documented in a study of T-cell reconstitution after alpha-beta-depleted transplantation in children. Preparing the TCRbeta library involved the use of unique molecular identifiers. A single record per CDR3 protein comes from TCRdb applying MiXCR to the PCR reads. The table has fewer than 700,000 distinct CDR3 sequences, 10% to 15% seen once. Study-wide points: Several hundred expanded graft clones reportedly were the source of alpha-beta T cells about two months after transplant.

The CDR3 consists of 15 residues. The V gene's germline CDR1 is MNHEY and CDR2 SVGAGI. Trimming pared 0 bases from V and 1 base from J, leaving 10 bases between. This clonotype appeared a few times. The antigen remains undetermined. V gene TRBV6-5 combines with J gene TRBJ2-7; D gene ambiguous. The sequenced sample was PBMCs, mostly from graft donor cells, obtained 360 days after TCRalphabeta/CD19-depleted stem cell transplant. This clonotype was sampled from a male patient under 18 who had a stem cell transplant for acute myeloid leukemia, so the T cells may come from the graft donor. CDR3 nucleotides: TGTGCCAGCAGTTACTCGAATCCCCTGTCCTACGAGCAGTACTTC. It translates to CASSYSNPLSYEQYF.